The 20 T cell receptor beta chains below were found in one sample sequenced in a study of cytomegalovirus exposure and HLA in healthy donors. In the PCR, 60 Vbeta and 13 Jbeta primers were used. Data came from immunoSEQ multiplex PCR; TCRdb stores just in-frame clones and leaves some out. The sample gives about 170,000 clones, roughly 80% of which show up once; approximately 2.2% is in the top ten. Input material: PBMCs. These receptors all come from a male donor in good health and CMV-seronegative.

This sequence joins TRBV5-6 and TRBJ1-4; D gene uncertain. Between the trimmed V and J ends, which lost 2 bases and 16 bases, there was a span of 18 bases. There are 13 residues in the CDR3. In germline, CDR1 is SGHDT, CDR2 YYEEEE. CDR3 nucleotides: TGTGCCAGCAGCTTTACCGGTGACCGGAGGCCGTTTTTT. It yields the protein CASSFTGDRRPFF.

This chain connects TRBV19 to TRBJ2-5; 10 positions match TRBD2. Germline CDR1 reads LNHDA; CDR2 reads SQIVND (reference sequence). The V and J ends lost 7 bases and 5 bases, in that order; junction bases with no gene match: 10. The CDR3 is 15 residues long. CDR3 nucleotide sequence: TGTGCCAGTACAAACGAGCGGGGGGGCGTGGAGACCCAGTACTTC. Translating it yields CASTNERGGVETQYF.

This clone came up a few times. The J gene is TRBJ1-3, the V gene TRBV15; D may be TRBD1 (5 bases). CDR1 and CDR2 from the germline V gene are LNHNV and YYDKDF (reference sequence). V lost 2 bases and J lost 4, with 9 bases in between. The CDR3 length is 14 residues. In nucleotides, the CDR3 is TGTGCCACCAGCAGACCGCGGGGGGGAAACACCATATATTTT. Encoded protein: CATSRPRGGNTIYF. Full variable domain (rest looked up from reference TRBV15 and TRBJ1-3): DAMVIQNPRYQVTQFGKPVTLSCSQTLNHNVMYWYQQKSSQAPKLLFHYYDKDFNNEADTPDNFQSRRPNTSFCFLDIRSPGLGDTAMYLCATSRPRGGNTIYFGEGSWLTVV.

V is TRBV9 and J is TRBJ2-1; possible D gene TRBD1, 5 bases. The V gene's germline CDR1 is SGDLS and CDR2 YYNGEE. V lost 0 bases and J lost 0, with 13 bases in between. CDR3 length: 17 amino acids. The CDR3 nucleotides read TGTGCCAGCAGCGTAGTCCCCCAGGGCCTCTCCTACAATGAGCAGTTCTTC. Residues: CASSVVPQGLSYNEQFF. Based on the CDR3 plus reference TRBV9 and TRBJ2-1, the full variable domain is DSGVTQTPKHLITATGQRVTLRCSPRSGDLSVYWYQQSLDQGLQFLIQYYNGEERAKGNILERFSAQQFPDLHSELNLSSLELGDSALYFCASSVVPQGLSYNEQFFGPGTRLTVL.

The chain recombines TRBV2 with TRBJ2-6, with D perhaps matching TRBD2 (5 bases). Deletions cut 10 bases from V and 1 base from J, with 11 bases between. CDR1 SNHLY and CDR2 FYNNEI come from the germline V gene. The CDR3 length is 14 residues. CDR3 region: CATTRGSGANVLTF. The DNA of the CDR3 is TGTGCCACTACTCGGGGTTCTGGGGCCAACGTCCTGACTTTC.

The DNA of the CDR3 is TGCGCCAGCAGGGGGGGACTAGCGGGGGTTGGTGAGCAGTTCTTC. It specifies CASRGGLAGVGEQFF. V and J are TRBV10-2 and TRBJ2-1; 14 nucleotides match TRBD2. After removal of 6 bases from V and 9 bases from J, the junction contained 7 bases not matched to a gene. The CDR3 is 15 residues long. Germline V lookup: CDR1 WSHSY, CDR2 SAAADI.

The chain uses TRBV7-9 and TRBJ2-5, with 8 bases lining up with TRBD1. With 5 bases clipped from V and 5 bases from J, the junction kept 7 bases outside the gene matches. The CDR3 totals 14 residues. Germline-derived CDR1 and CDR2 are SEHNR and FQNEAQ (reference sequence). CDR3 nucleotide sequence: TGTGCCAGCAGCCCCCGACAGGGGTGGGAGACCCAGTACTTC. The encoded protein is CASSPRQGWETQYF.

V gene TRBV18 combines with J gene TRBJ2-1; 12 nucleotides line up with TRBD2. V dropped 1 base and J dropped 0; count of bases not matched to a gene: 4. There are 18 residues in the CDR3. CDR1 and CDR2 from the germline V gene are KGHSH and LQKENI. The CDR3 coding sequence is TGTGCCAGCTCACCACTACTAGCGGGGGGAAGCTCCTACAATGAGCAGTTCTTC. This translates into CASSPLLAGGSSYNEQFF.

The gene calls are TRBV6-5 and TRBJ1-1, with D possibly TRBD1 on 5 matching bases. The CDR3 totals 15 residues. With 5 bases removed from V and 1 base from J, the gap between germline ends came to 14 bases. In germline, CDR1 is MNHEY, CDR2 SVGAGI. The CDR3 coding sequence is TGTGCCAGCAGTCCCGCCCAGGGCGGGAACACTGAAGCTTTCTTT. It codes for CASSPAQGGNTEAFF.

The rearrangement links TRBV4-3 to TRBJ1-1; tentative D call: TRBD1 (5 bases). V was shortened by 4 bases and J by 0 bases, with 12 bases between the two germline ends. This CDR3 contains 15 residues. Germline V gene sequence: CDR1 LGHNA, CDR2 YSLEER. CDR3 sequence: CASSRQRNMNTEAFF. The CDR3 DNA reads as TGCGCCAGCAGCCGACAGCGAAACATGAACACTGAAGCTTTCTTT.

The chain joins TRBV29-1 to TRBJ2-7, with 9 positions matching TRBD1. Germline V CDR1 and CDR2: SQVTM, ANQGSEA. The CDR3 is made up of 13 amino acids. With V trimmed by 7 bases and J by 2 bases, 6 bases remained unmatched. CDR3 region: CSGGTGPTYEQYF. CDR3 DNA: TGCAGCGGCGGGACAGGGCCCACCTACGAGCAGTACTTC.

This clone appeared once. The chain combines TRBV5-6 with TRBJ2-4; unclear D gene. With 6 bases removed from V and 8 bases from J, the gap between germline ends came to 15 bases. The CDR3 has 13 amino acids. Germline-derived CDR1 and CDR2 are SGHDT and YYEEEE. The CDR3 DNA reads TGTGCCAGCATCACACGGAGTTCGGACATTCAGTACTTC. Its protein product is CASITRSSDIQYF.

This chain links TRBV7-2 with TRBJ2-2; 8 bases are a match to TRBD2. CDR1 and CDR2 (germline): SGHTA, FQGNSA. The CDR3 is 14 amino acids. V shed 1 base, J shed 6 bases, and the junction held 1 base outside the gene matches. The CDR3 DNA is TGTGCCAGCAGCTTAGGGACTAGCTCCGGGGAGCTGTTTTTT. This sequence encodes CASSLGTSSGELFF.

The gene calls are TRBV6-1 and TRBJ2-3; TRBD1 matches at 8 bases. Germline CDR1 reads MNHNS; CDR2 reads SASEGT. This CDR3 spans 15 amino acids. The trim removed 8 bases at V and 0 bases at J, leaving 7 bases unmatched. The CDR3 reads CASRSDRGSTDTQYF. The DNA of the CDR3 is TGTGCCAGCCGAAGTGACAGGGGAAGCACAGATACGCAGTATTTT.

This clone was picked up one time. V is TRBV7-6 and J is TRBJ2-5; 9 positions agree with TRBD2. CDR3 size: 16 residues. The germline CDR1 and CDR2 sequences are SGHVS and FNYEAQ. With V trimmed by 5 bases and J by 2 bases, 9 bases remained unmatched. The CDR3 DNA follows: TGTGCCAGCAGCGCGACTAGCGGACCTGAACAAGAGACCCAGTACTTC. It translates to CASSATSGPEQETQYF.

The chain uses TRBV15 and TRBJ1-3, with D hard to call. Germline V gene sequence: CDR1 LNHNV, CDR2 YYDKDF (reference sequence). This CDR3 spans 16 amino acids. V gave up 0 bases and J gave up 0 bases, with 9 bases separating them. The DNA of the CDR3 is TGTGCCACCAGCAGAGATTACCCTAGCTCTGGAAACACCATATATTTT. This encodes CATSRDYPSSGNTIYF.

This chain connects TRBV4-1 to TRBJ2-7; TRBD1 might be the D (5 bases). V lost 4 bases, J lost 3 bases, and 13 bases lay in between. The CDR3 extends over 14 amino acids. Germline lookup yields CDR1 MGHRA and CDR2 YSYEKL. The CDR3 here is CASSRGQERYEQYF. DNA of the CDR3: TGCGCCAGCAGCCGGGGCCAAGAGCGCTACGAGCAGTACTTC.

The CDR3, as DNA: TGTGCCAGCGCACCGGCAGGTCTATGGGAGACCCAGTACTTC. It specifies CASAPAGLWETQYF. V usage is TRBV5-4 and J usage is TRBJ2-5; D unclear. V was clipped by 7 bases and J by 5 bases, with 18 bases between them. The CDR3 runs to 14 residues. The V gene's germline CDR1 is SGHNT and CDR2 YYREEE (reference sequence).

Regarding this clone: The junction shows a germline mismatch at one end, possibly a read error. The V and J genes are TRBV11-2 and TRBJ1-6; TRBD1 might be the D (6 bases). The CDR3 extends over 13 amino acids. Germline-derived CDR1 and CDR2 are SGHAT and FQNNGV. The CDR3 DNA follows: TGTGCCAGCAGCTTAGATCGTGGGGGCCCAGCGGCCTTT. This codes for CASSLDRGGPAAF.

The chain links TRBV5-1 to TRBJ2-4, with 9 nucleotides matching TRBD2. CDR3 size: 18 residues. V lost 0 bases and J lost 6; bases outside the gene matches: 13. The germline V gene has CDR1 SGHRS and CDR2 YFSETQ. This CDR3 reads CASSLAGPLAGGINIQYF. DNA for the CDR3: TGCGCCAGCAGCTTGGCCGGTCCTCTGGCGGGGGGGATAAACATTCAGTACTTC. Using reference TRBV5-1 and TRBJ2-4 for the parts outside the CDR3, the full variable domain is KAGVTQTPRYLIKTRGQQVTLSCSPISGHRSVSWYQQTPGQGLQFLFEYFSETQRNKGNFPGRFSGRQFSNSRSEMNVSTLELGDSALYLCASSLAGPLAGGINIQYFGAGTRLSVL.